This is a list of T cell receptor beta chains from one sample in a study of cytomegalovirus exposure and HLA in healthy donors. The protocol was immunoSEQ multiplex PCR, while the TCRdb copy is restricted to in-frame clones and leaves out a portion. The table records 180,000 or so clones, 75% to 85% of them present only once. The sequencing input was PBMCs. Receptor source: a woman in her sixties in good health and CMV-seropositive. CDR3s include the opening cysteine and the closing phenylalanine or tryptophan.

V,J,CDR3
TRBV4-2,TRBJ2-1,CASSQGPPGGYNEQFF
TRBV15,TRBJ1-6,CATSRDHDRGTYNSPLHF
TRBV2,TRBJ2-2,CASRFRAETGELFF
TRBV7-9,TRBJ1-6,CASTQGASYNSPLHF
TRBV19,TRBJ1-5,CASSYFDSPNQPQHF
TRBV9,TRBJ2-3,CASSVNAGGGTDTQYF
TRBV30,TRBJ1-5,CAWSGRGLYSNQPQHF
TRBV29-1,TRBJ2-7,CSVGDREPYEQYF
TRBV5-1,TRBJ2-6,CASSLNHRRTGVSGANVLTF
TRBV7-9,TRBJ2-2,CASNPTETGRTGELFF
TRBV6-5,TRBJ2-6,CASSYSGAGANVLTF
TRBV28,TRBJ1-1,CASGIPTGSNEAFF
TRBV2,TRBJ1-6,CASSDYSTLHF
TRBV5-8,TRBJ1-1,CASSLDRNTEAFF
TRBV9,TRBJ2-7,CASSERAGGLGYEQYF
TRBV5-1,TRBJ2-7,CASSLAQGSPLEQYF
TRBV5-1,TRBJ1-6,CASRPGQGSGNSPLHF
TRBV11-2,TRBJ2-7,CASSFLRDSFYEQYF
TRBV19,TRBJ2-1,CASDTGQGANNEQFF
TRBV5-1,TRBJ2-5,CASSLGPEETQYF